This T cell receptor beta chain was obtained from a study of CD8+CD57+ T cells in acquired aplastic anemia. Study summary: Mean DNA quantity obtained from sorted CD4+ and CD8+ cells was about 3.2 ug. The study, taken as a whole, reports: The number of CD8+ CDR3 sequences shared by patients and controls was roughly 31.

According to the study, genomic DNA was the template for TCR beta VDJ and CDR3 profiling. TCRdb independently ran MiXCR on the reads; one entry per CDR3 protein. The sample records around 200,000 distinct CDR3 sequences, less than 60% being singletons. All sequencing subjects had displayed CD8+CD57+ cell expansion on flow cytometry. The diagnosis in all patients was severe acquired aplastic anemia. Patients were untreated when blood was sampled. The CDR3 runs to 12 residues. CDR1 and CDR2 from the germline V gene are LNHDA and SQIVND (reference sequence). J lost 17 bases, V lost 5 bases, and 9 bases had no gene match. For this clonotype: Its antigen is unknown.

The sequence was collected from a human donor with aplastic anemia. This rearrangement joins TRBV19 to TRBJ1-6; 7 bases are shared with TRBD1. Specimen: sorted CD4+, CD8+, or CD8+CD57+ T cells (not recorded which) from PBMCs. DNA of the CDR3: TGTGCCAGTAGTTCCTCCGGGACAGTTATCCACTTT. Protein product: CASSSSGTVIHF.